Following are 5 T cell receptor beta chains from one sample sequenced in a study of T cell changes during pregnancy in multiple sclerosis. Repertoires were generated with immunoSEQ multiplex PCR, while TCRdb's copy carries only in-frame clones and drops some. The sample contains around 95,000 clones, about 93% of which appear only once. The material sequenced was peripheral blood, taken after pregnancy. The receptors were sampled from a female donor in good health, enrolled as a control in a pregnancy study.

The genes are TRBV18 and TRBJ2-7; 11 bases match TRBD2. This CDR3 has 16 residues. J gave up 5 bases and V 3 bases, and 9 bases lay outside the gene matches. Germline loops: CDR1 KGHSH, CDR2 LQKENI. CDR3 nucleotide sequence: TGTGCCAGCTCACCGCAACTAGCGGGAGCTTACCACGAGCAGTACTTC. This gives the protein CASSPQLAGAYHEQYF. The complete variable domain, with remaining parts taken from reference TRBV18 and TRBJ2-7, reads NAGVMQNPRHLVRRRGQEARLRCSPMKGHSHVYWYRQLPEEGLKFMVYLQKENIIDESGMPKERFSAEFPKEGPSILRIQQVVRGDSAAYFCASSPQLAGAYHEQYFGPGTRLTVT.

The count of this clone is one. The genes are TRBV6-6 and TRBJ1-3, with no clear D. Trimming cost V 6 bases and J 4 bases, with 16 bases left between them. Germline loops: CDR1 MNHNY, CDR2 SVGAGI (reference sequence). The CDR3 consists of 15 residues. The CDR3 DNA is TGTGCCAGCAGCCGCTCCGGGGTTGCAGGAAACACCATATATTTT. It is translated as CASSRSGVAGNTIYF.

Note on this clone: At one boundary the junction diverges from the germline segment, which might be a read error. V and J are TRBV2 and TRBJ2-7; the D gene is possibly TRBD1 (6 bases). The CDR3 sequence is 11 residues long. The germline V gene has CDR1 SNHLY and CDR2 FYNNEI. The CDR3 sequence is CASSGGRGVHF. The CDR3 DNA follows: TGTGCCAGCAGTGGGGGCAGGGGAGTGCACTTC.

The J gene is TRBJ2-7, the V gene TRBV29-1; D gene ambiguous. Per the germline V gene, CDR1 is SQVTM and CDR2 is ANQGSEA. The CDR3 runs 12 residues. Trimming pared 4 bases from V and 0 bases from J, leaving 7 bases between. CDR3 coding DNA: TGCAGCGTTGGGCAGTTCTCCTACGAGCAGTACTTC. This encodes CSVGQFSYEQYF.

The chain is built from TRBV4-2 and TRBJ2-7; 11 bases map to TRBD2. The CDR3 has 15 residues. Looked up from germline, CDR1 is LGHNA and CDR2 is YNFKEQ. V dropped 4 bases and J dropped 2; count of bases not matched to a gene: 4. Here the CDR3 DNA reads TGTGCCAGCAGCCCCACTAGCGGGGGAGCCTACGAGCAGTACTTC. It is translated as CASSPTSGGAYEQYF.